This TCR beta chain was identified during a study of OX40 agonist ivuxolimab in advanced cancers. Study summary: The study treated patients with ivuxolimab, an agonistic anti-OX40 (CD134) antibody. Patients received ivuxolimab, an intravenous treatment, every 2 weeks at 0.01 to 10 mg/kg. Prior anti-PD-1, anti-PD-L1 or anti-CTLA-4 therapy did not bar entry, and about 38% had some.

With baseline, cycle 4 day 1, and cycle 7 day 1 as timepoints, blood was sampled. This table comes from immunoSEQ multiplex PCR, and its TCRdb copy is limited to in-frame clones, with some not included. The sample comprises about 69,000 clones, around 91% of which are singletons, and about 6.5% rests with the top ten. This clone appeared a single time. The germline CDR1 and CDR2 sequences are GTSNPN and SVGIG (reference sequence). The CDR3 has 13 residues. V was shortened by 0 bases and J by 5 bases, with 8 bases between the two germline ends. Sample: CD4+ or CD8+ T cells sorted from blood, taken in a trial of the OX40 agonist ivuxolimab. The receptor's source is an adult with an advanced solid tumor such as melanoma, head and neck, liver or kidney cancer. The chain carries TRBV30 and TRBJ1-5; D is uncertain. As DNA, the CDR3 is TGTGCCTGGAGTGTGCAGCAGGATCAGCCCCAGCATTTT. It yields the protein CAWSVQQDQPQHF.